A single sample is the source of the 4 T cell receptor beta chains below, sequenced in a study of cytomegalovirus exposure and HLA in healthy donors. In the PCR, 60 Vbeta and 13 Jbeta primers were used. Clones were read by immunoSEQ multiplex PCR, and TCRdb kept only the in-frame ones, dropping some. The sample holds hundreds of thousands of clones; approximately 82% are singletons and the top ten take 0.63%. The sequencing sample was made of PBMCs. The receptors were gathered from a man younger than 35 in good health and CMV-seronegative.

This chain joins TRBV7-9 and TRBJ2-7; 12 nucleotides align to TRBD1. The CDR3 runs to 14 residues. Trimming at V came to 3 bases and at J to 5 bases, leaving 2 bases not matched to a gene. Germline loops: CDR1 SEHNR, CDR2 FQNEAQ (reference sequence). This CDR3 is CASSFGTGGHEQYF. CDR3 bases: TGTGCCAGCAGCTTCGGGACAGGGGGCCACGAGCAGTACTTC.

The chain carries TRBV7-8 and TRBJ2-7; D unresolved. CDR1 is SGHVS and CDR2 is FQNEAQ in the germline V gene. The CDR3 is 13 amino acids. With 0 bases removed from V and 3 bases from J, the gap between germline ends came to 6 bases. The CDR3 DNA is TGTGCCAGCAGCTTAGCATCTCTCTACGAGCAGTACTTC. Translating gives CASSLASLYEQYF.

This clone was picked up a small number of times. The genes are TRBV28 and TRBJ1-1; D gene unclear. Per the germline V gene, CDR1 is MDHEN and CDR2 is SYDVKM. This CDR3 comprises 15 residues. Trimming took off 7 bases at V and 1 base at J, with 16 bases between the two ends. Here the CDR3 reads CASNPRLVTNTEAFF. CDR3 DNA: TGTGCCAGCAACCCCAGACTGGTCACGAACACTGAAGCTTTCTTT.

The chain recombines TRBV6-1 with TRBJ2-7; 8 bases are shared with TRBD1. In germline, CDR1 is MNHNS, CDR2 SASEGT. The CDR3 contains 15 residues. After removal of 6 bases from V and 2 bases from J, the junction contained 9 bases not matched to a gene. The CDR3 spells CASSVQGDGPYEQYF. In nucleotides, the CDR3 is TGTGCCAGCAGCGTACAGGGGGACGGGCCCTACGAGCAGTACTTC.